This passage covers 6 T cell receptor beta chains from one sample sequenced in a study of cytomegalovirus exposure and HLA in healthy donors. PCR involved 60 Vbeta and 13 Jbeta primers. Generated by immunoSEQ multiplex PCR, the TCRdb table keeps only in-frame clones and is missing some. The sample shows approximately 190,000 clones, approximately 83% of them seen only once. Specimen: PBMCs. These TCRs come from a boy under 10 years old in good health and CMV-seronegative.

This sequence joins TRBV7-2 and TRBJ2-7, with no clear D. From germline, CDR1 is SGHTA and CDR2 FQGNSA. The CDR3 covers 13 residues. V lost 2 bases, J lost 3 bases, and 8 bases lay in between. In DNA form, the CDR3 reads TGTGCCAGCAGCTTAAAAGCGCTCTACGAGCAGTACTTC. It codes for CASSLKALYEQYF.

The chain is built from TRBV7-2 and TRBJ2-4, with a tentative D call TRBD2 (5 bases). The germline V and J ends were trimmed by 5 bases and 3 bases, with 11 bases remaining between them. From germline, CDR1 is SGHTA and CDR2 FQGNSA. The CDR3 covers 14 residues. This CDR3 reads CASSQTRGKNIQYF. CDR3 bases: TGTGCCAGCAGCCAAACTCGGGGCAAAAACATTCAGTACTTC.

The rearrangement links TRBV6-1 to TRBJ2-2; D not certain. With 8 bases removed from V and 7 bases from J, the gap between germline ends came to 14 bases. Germline V gene data show CDR1 as MNHNS and CDR2 as SASEGT. This CDR3 comprises 13 residues. The CDR3 nucleotides read TGTGCCAGCTTGACAAGGCTTATCGGGGAGCTGTTTTTT. Translating it yields CASLTRLIGELFF.

This clone was picked up a small number of times. The CDR3 loop reads CASSQDGGEGYEQYF. The CDR3 DNA reads TGTGCCAGCAGCCAAGATGGAGGGGAAGGGTACGAGCAGTACTTC. The V and J genes are TRBV4-2 and TRBJ2-7; possibly TRBD2 for D (6 bases). The V end lost 0 bases, the J end lost 4 bases, and 13 bases lay between the germline ends. The germline CDR1 and CDR2 sequences are LGHNA and YNFKEQ. The CDR3 runs to 15 residues.

The chain uses TRBV7-9 and TRBJ1-1, with no clear D. Germline CDR1 reads SEHNR; CDR2 reads FQNEAQ (reference sequence). CDR3 length equals 14 residues. The ends were cut back, 1 base at V and 1 base at J, with 7 bases in the middle. CDR3 nucleotide sequence: TGTGCCAGCAGCTTAGGACCGGGGAACACTGAAGCTTTCTTT. This encodes CASSLGPGNTEAFF.

The chain couples TRBV11-1 to TRBJ2-3, with unresolved D. Trimming shortened V by 0 bases and J by 5 bases, and 6 bases separated the two germline ends. The germline V gene encodes CDR1 SGHAT and CDR2 FQDESV (reference sequence). The CDR3 contains 13 residues. The CDR3 region is CASSLAGEDTQYF. The CDR3 DNA is TGTGCCAGCAGCTTAGCCGGAGAAGATACGCAGTATTTT.